The entry below gives a single T cell receptor beta chain sequence along with its context. This entry belongs to a study of shared clonotypes between healthy human individuals. V shed 0 bases and J 4 bases; nucleotides not matched to a gene: 3. CDR3 length equals 15 residues. Germline CDR1 SGHVS, CDR2 FNYEAQ. The donor population consisted of healthy HIV-negative adults with no recent acute infections or vaccinations. Into CD45RA+ naive and CD45RA-negative memory subsets, the CD4+ cells were split. Sequencing was performed with immunoSEQ multiplex PCR; in TCRdb, only in-frame clones are kept and a portion is missing. The repertoire holds over a million clones, with less than 99% as singletons.

The sequenced sample consisted of naive CD4+ T cells sorted from blood. As for subset: CD45RA+ positively selected. This sequence joins TRBV7-6 and TRBJ1-5; 7 bases map to TRBD1. The TCR comes from a man aged 25 to 45 in good health. The CDR3 DNA sequence: TGTGCCAGCAGCTTAGCGCCAGGGGGGAATCAGCCCCAGCATTTT. Encoded protein: CASSLAPGGNQPQHF.